Shown below are 4 T cell receptor beta chains from a single sample sequenced in a study of cytomegalovirus exposure and HLA in healthy donors. The PCR used 60 Vbeta and 13 Jbeta primers. The protocol was immunoSEQ multiplex PCR, while the TCRdb copy is restricted to in-frame clones and leaves out a portion. Among approximately 160,000 clones listed, about 64% were seen once. Sequenced sample: PBMCs. The receptors here all came from a man aged 50 to 60 in good health and CMV-seronegative.

This chain links TRBV19 with TRBJ2-6, with a possible D match to TRBD1 (5 bases). The CDR3 runs 16 residues. Germline V gives CDR1 LNHDA, CDR2 SQIVND (reference sequence). With 4 bases removed from V and 0 bases from J, the gap between germline ends came to 10 bases. CDR3 amino acids: CASSTGQNSGANVLTF. As DNA, the CDR3 is TGTGCCAGTAGTACCGGACAAAACTCTGGGGCCAACGTCCTGACTTTC.

The chain combines TRBV7-9 with TRBJ2-5; the D is unclear. The CDR3 length is 11 residues. Germline loops: CDR1 SEHNR, CDR2 FQNEAQ (reference sequence). V lost 4 bases to trimming and J lost 2 bases, with 2 bases between them. CDR3 amino acids: CASSSQETQYF. CDR3 nucleotides: TGTGCCAGCAGCTCGCAAGAGACCCAGTACTTC.

The CDR3 loop reads CASSLLTGTKETQYF. The CDR3 DNA reads as TGCGCCAGCAGTTTACTTACCGGGACTAAAGAGACCCAGTACTTC. V is TRBV5-1 and J is TRBJ2-5; 7 nucleotides line up with TRBD2. V dropped 5 bases and J dropped 3; count of bases not matched to a gene: 10. The V gene's germline CDR1 is SGHRS and CDR2 YFSETQ. CDR3 length equals 15 residues. Full variable domain (missing parts from reference TRBV5-1 and TRBJ2-5): KAGVTQTPRYLIKTRGQQVTLSCSPISGHRSVSWYQQTPGQGLQFLFEYFSETQRNKGNFPGRFSGRQFSNSRSEMNVSTLELGDSALYLCASSLLTGTKETQYFGPGTRLLVL.

The chain uses TRBV7-2 and TRBJ2-7; no firm D call. The CDR3 totals 15 residues. V shed 5 bases and J shed 0 bases, with 14 bases lying between them. The V gene's germline CDR1 is SGHTA and CDR2 FQGNSA. CDR3 protein: CASSPLDSYSYEQYF. CDR3 DNA: TGTGCCAGCAGCCCTCTCGACTCCTACTCCTACGAGCAGTACTTC.